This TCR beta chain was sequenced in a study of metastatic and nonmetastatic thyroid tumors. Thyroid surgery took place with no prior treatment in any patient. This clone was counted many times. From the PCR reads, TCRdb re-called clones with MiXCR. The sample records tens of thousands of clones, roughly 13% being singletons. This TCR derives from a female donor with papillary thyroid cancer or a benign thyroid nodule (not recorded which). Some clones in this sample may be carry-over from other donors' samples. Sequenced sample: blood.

The CDR3 spells CASGRGLAVLNEQFF. CDR3 sequence (DNA): TGTGCCAGCGGTAGGGGACTAGCGGTGCTGAATGAGCAGTTCTTC. The genes are TRBV7-9 and TRBJ2-1; 11 positions agree with TRBD2. The CDR3 length is 15 residues. Germline CDR1 is SEHNR and CDR2 is FQNEAQ (reference sequence). Trimming removed 8 bases from V and 7 bases from J; junction bases left unmatched: 10.